A selection of T cell receptor beta chains follows, all from one sample in a study of T cells in Graves' hyperthyroidism and ophthalmopathy. TCRdb reprocessed the multiplex PCR reads via MiXCR and lists one record per CDR3 protein. The sample includes about 360,000 distinct CDR3 sequences, 13% of them seen just once. The sample taken for sequencing was blood. The origin of the receptors is a young woman with Graves' hyperthyroidism. CDR3s include the opening cysteine and the closing phenylalanine or tryptophan. A D gene is named only where the DNA matches it firmly. Some rows mark clone size as missing; the rest say once, few, many or name a class of expanded clone.

clone size	J gene	V gene	D gene	CDR3 length	CDR3 protein	CDR3 DNA
many	TRBJ2-5	TRBV6-1	.	13	CASSPPWGETQYF	TGTGCCAGCTCACCACCCTGGGGAGAGACCCAGTACTTC
many	TRBJ1-1	TRBV6-1	.	11	CASIVPGGAFF	TGTGCCAGCATTGTCCCGGGGGGGGCTTTCTTT
many	TRBJ2-2	TRBV20-1	.	14	CSASPSDLTGELFF	TGCAGTGCTAGCCCTAGCGACCTCACCGGGGAGCTGTTTTTT
many	TRBJ2-3	TRBV5-8	.	16	CASSSGLSDSTDTQYF	TGTGCCAGCAGCTCAGGACTATCGGACTCCACAGATACGCAGTATTTT
many	TRBJ2-3	TRBV7-3	TRBD2	14	CASSLGRATDTQYF	TGTGCCAGCAGCTTAGGGAGGGCCACAGATACGCAGTATTTT
many	TRBJ1-5	TRBV7-9	.	17	CASSFRFSLYSNQPQHF	TGTGCCAGCAGCTTTCGGTTCTCCCTTTATAGCAATCAGCCCCAGCATTTT
many	TRBJ1-2	TRBV30	.	11	CAWSNGIRYTF	TGTGCCTGGAGTAATGGTATCCGCTACACCTTC
few	TRBJ1-5	TRBV6-2/TRBV6-3	.	12	CASSAFVYPQHF	TGTGCCAGCAGCGCCTTCGTCTACCCCCAGCATTTT
many	TRBJ2-7	TRBV20-1	.	13	CSARPGISYEQYF	TGCAGTGCTAGACCAGGGATCTCCTACGAGCAGTACTTC
many	TRBJ1-2	TRBV6-1	.	12	CASSTTEYGYTF	TGTGCCAGCAGCACGACAGAGTATGGCTACACCTTC
many	TRBJ1-5	TRBV12-3/TRBV12-4	TRBD1	18	CASTYTGQMSFSNQPQHF	TGTGCCAGCACCTATACGGGACAGATGAGTTTTAGCAATCAGCCCCAGCATTTT
many	TRBJ1-2	TRBV27	.	13	CASSLENGYGYTF	TGTGCCAGCAGTTTAGAGAATGGGTATGGCTACACCTTC
many	TRBJ1-1	TRBV28	TRBD1	14	CASSLSGTGFLAFF	TGTGCCAGCAGTTTATCCGGGACAGGTTTTTTAGCTTTCTTT
many	TRBJ1-5	TRBV19	.	14	CASSSHRKGQPQHF	TGTGCCAGTAGTAGCCACAGGAAGGGTCAGCCCCAGCATTTT
.	TRBJ1-3	TRBV4-1	.	21	CASSQVRVQAGFSYSGNTIYF	TGCGCCAGCAGCCAAGTTCGAGTACAGGCTGGATTCTCTTACTCTGGAAACACCATATATTTT
many	TRBJ1-3	TRBV28	.	14	CASSFSHSGNTIYF	TGTGCCAGCAGTTTTTCCCACTCTGGAAACACCATATATTTT
many	TRBJ1-5	TRBV3-1	.	14	CASSQEGANQPQHF	TGTGCCAGCAGCCAAGAGGGGGCCAATCAGCCCCAGCATTTT
many	TRBJ2-1	TRBV7-8	.	12	CASSIQDYEQFF	TGTGCCAGCAGCATACAGGATTATGAGCAGTTCTTC
many	TRBJ2-5	TRBV2	.	15	CASRELRGRQETQYF	TGTGCCAGCAGGGAGCTGCGGGGGCGCCAAGAGACCCAGTACTTC
many	TRBJ2-7	TRBV10-3	.	13	CAISGTATYEQYF	TGTGCCATCAGCGGGACGGCTACCTACGAGCAGTACTTC
many	TRBJ1-3	TRBV7-2	.	16	CASSLVLGGFGNTIYF	TGTGCCAGCAGCTTAGTTCTTGGAGGATTTGGAAACACCATATATTTT
few	TRBJ2-2	TRBV9	.	15	CASSVAAGGSGELFF	TGTGCCAGCAGCGTAGCTGCGGGTGGCTCCGGGGAGCTGTTTTTT
.	TRBJ2-1	TRBV9	.	18	CASSVEGRVSADYNEQFF	TGTGCCAGCAGCGTAGAGGGGAGAGTATCAGCGGACTACAATGAGCAGTTCTTC
few	TRBJ2-7	TRBV20-1	TRBD1	15	CSATGTGSFIGEQYF	TGCAGTGCCACCGGGACAGGGTCCTTCATTGGCGAGCAGTACTTC
many	TRBJ1-3	TRBV28	.	15	CASQPGDRSGNTIYF	TGTGCCAGCCAACCCGGGGACCGCTCTGGAAACACCATATATTTT
many	TRBJ2-3	TRBV6-1	TRBD1	13	CASRDRVIDTQYF	TGTGCCAGCAGGGACAGGGTAATAGATACGCAGTATTTT
many	TRBJ2-3	TRBV7-2	.	12	CASSPHTDTQYF	TGTGCCAGCAGTCCGCACACAGATACGCAGTATTTT
few	TRBJ2-5	TRBV6-1	TRBD2	15	CASSRQRGGQETQYF	TGTGCCAGCAGTCGGCAACGGGGGGGCCAAGAGACCCAGTACTTC